The rows below give T cell receptor beta chains drawn from one sample of a study of shared clonotypes between healthy human individuals. The table came from immunoSEQ multiplex PCR; TCRdb's copy has only in-frame clones and leaves some out. There are about 2.1 million clones in the sample; roughly 95% occur only once, and more than 1.5% lies in the top ten. Sample: naive CD8+ T cells from PBMCs. The receptors here all came from a man between 18 and 35 years old in good health. Some clones in this sample may be carry-over from other donors' samples. Both conserved end residues are part of each CDR3. The D gene is left open where the match is weak. For some rows the clone size is stated as once, few or many, or as a class when expanded; others skip it.

>TRBV5-6|TRBJ2-1|NA|TRBD1
TGTGCCAGCACCGGACAGGGAAGGGACAATGAGCAGTTCTTC
CASTGQGRDNEQFF
>TRBV5-1|TRBJ1-1|NA|NA
TGCGCCAGCAGCCCACACCACGGGGGGGGCGGGGAGAGCACTGAAGCTTTCTTT
CASSPHHGGGGESTEAFF
>TRBV5-6|TRBJ2-7|NA|NA
TGTGCCAGCAGCTTCTCAGGAATCGAGCAGTACTTC
CASSFSGIEQYF
>TRBV7-9|TRBJ2-3|NA|NA
TGTGCCAGCACCCCCGGGGATTCTAGCACAGATACGCAGTATTTT
CASTPGDSSTDTQYF
>TRBV10-1|TRBJ2-7|NA|NA
TGCGCCAAAAGACAGGGGCCGGGACTAGGTTCCTACGAGCAGTACTTC
CAKRQGPGLGSYEQYF
>TRBV7-9|TRBJ2-7|NA|TRBD2
TGTGCCAGCACCGAAAGGTCGACTAGCGGTTACGAGCAGTACTTC
CASTERSTSGYEQYF
>TRBV19|TRBJ1-2|few|NA
TGTGCCACCAAGGGGCAGGGAAATGGCTACACCTTC
CATKGQGNGYTF
>TRBV6-1|TRBJ2-7|NA|TRBD2
TGTGCCACACGACTAGCGGGAATCAACGAGCAGTACTTC
CATRLAGINEQYF
>TRBV7-9|TRBJ2-7|once|NA
TGTGCCAGCAGCCGGACACCCTTGGGGGCGGACGAGCAGTACTTC
CASSRTPLGADEQYF
>TRBV18|TRBJ1-1|NA|NA
TGTGCCAGCTCACCAGCCACACTCCCGGGCCTCACTGAAGCTTTCTTT
CASSPATLPGLTEAFF
>TRBV5-8|TRBJ2-5|NA|NA
TGTGCCAGCAGCTTGGGTCCCAAAGAGACCCAGTACTTC
CASSLGPKETQYF
>TRBV7-9|TRBJ1-2|NA|NA
TGTGCCAGCAGCTTGGGGGAAGCTAACTATGGCTACACCTTC
CASSLGEANYGYTF
>TRBV5-4|TRBJ1-3|NA|NA
TGTGCCAGCAGCTTGGGAAGGGGACCTGGAAACACCATATATTTT
CASSLGRGPGNTIYF
>TRBV9|TRBJ2-1|NA|NA
TGTGCCAGCAGCACCCCAAATGTTGAGCAGTTCTTC
CASSTPNVEQFF
>TRBV27|TRBJ2-1|NA|NA
TGTGCCAGCAGTACGCTACCAGAAGCCTACAATGAGCAGTTCTTC
CASSTLPEAYNEQFF
>TRBV9|TRBJ1-1|NA|NA
TGTGCCAGCCGAGGACCGGGGGTAGGGAACACTGAAGCTTTCTTT
CASRGPGVGNTEAFF
>TRBV27|TRBJ1-1|NA|TRBD1
TGTGCCAGCCTTCACTTGGGACAGGGGATTGGGAACACTGAAGCTTTCTTT
CASLHLGQGIGNTEAFF
>TRBV9|TRBJ2-1|NA|TRBD2
TGTGCCAGCAGCGTAGGATCGGGAGGGAGTAGGAATGAGCAGTTCTTC
CASSVGSGGSRNEQFF
>TRBV6-1|TRBJ1-5|NA|TRBD1
TGTGCCAGCAGTGAAGACAGGGGGCGGCATCAGCCCCAGCATTTT
CASSEDRGRHQPQHF
>TRBV6-6|TRBJ2-7|NA|NA
TGTGCCGTTCGACACCGGGACCTCCCGGGGGTGAGTGAGCAGTACTTC
CAVRHRDLPGVSEQYF
>TRBV7-8|TRBJ2-6|NA|NA
TGTGCCAGCATGCGGCGGAGTGGGGCCAACGTCCTGACTTTC
CASMRRSGANVLTF
>TRBV27|TRBJ2-5|NA|NA
TGTGCCAGCAGTTTTTTACTGTCCTCAGGGACCCAGTACTTC
CASSFLLSSGTQYF
>TRBV19|TRBJ1-5|NA|NA
TGTGCCAGTAGTATTTTCGCGGATCAGCCCCAGCATTTT
CASSIFADQPQHF
>TRBV5-4|TRBJ1-1|NA|NA
TGTGCCAGCAGCTCTCCTTGGAACACTGAAGCTTTCTTT
CASSSPWNTEAFF
>TRBV7-2|TRBJ1-1|NA|TRBD1
TGTGCCAGCAGCTTAGGCGGACAGGCGAACACTGAAGCTTTCTTT
CASSLGGQANTEAFF
>TRBV28|TRBJ2-3|NA|TRBD2
TGTGCCAGCAGTTTCCAAAGCGGGAGGGACACAGGGCCCCCAGGTACGCAGTATTTT
CASSFQSGRDTGPPGTQYF
>TRBV4-1|TRBJ2-7|NA|NA
TGCGCCAGCAGCCTAGGTTCGGCGGGATCTTCCTACGAGCAGTACTTC
CASSLGSAGSSYEQYF
>TRBV27|TRBJ2-7|NA|TRBD2
TGTGCCAGCAGCATTCGGACTAGCGGGAGGGCCGTGGTCCACGAGCAGTACTTC
CASSIRTSGRAVVHEQYF
>TRBV27|TRBJ1-2|NA|NA
TGTGCCAGCAGTTTACTAGGGAACTATGGCTACACCTTC
CASSLLGNYGYTF
>TRBV27|TRBJ2-7|NA|NA
TGTGCCAGCAGTTTACAGGCCCCGTTATCCTACGAGCAGTACTTC
CASSLQAPLSYEQYF